The 32 T cell receptor beta chains below all came from one sample that was sequenced in a study of graft-versus-host responses after intestinal transplantation. Method: immunoSEQ multiplex PCR; TCRdb's copy keeps in-frame clones and lacks some. This table holds more than 85,000 clones, 93% found once. These TCRs' antigens remain unknown. Sequenced material: unstimulated CD8+ T cells sorted from spleen or lymph node cells, taken before intestinal transplant. These TCRs come from a human donor who received an intestinal transplant.

The CDR3 nucleotides read TGTGCCAGCAACCCCCCCGGGGGGAATCAGCCCCAGCATTTT. Its protein is CASNPPGGNQPQHF. V and J are TRBV6-1 and TRBJ1-5, with D maybe TRBD1 (5 bases). The CDR3 has 14 amino acids. V was pared by 7 bases and J by 4 bases, with 14 bases between. CDR1 and CDR2 (germline): MNHNS, SASEGT.

This chain uses TRBV9 with TRBJ2-7; 14 bases are shared with TRBD2. Trimming took 2 bases from V and 7 from J; bases not matched to a gene: 8. The CDR3 is 16 amino acids. In germline, CDR1 is SGDLS, CDR2 YYNGEE. CDR3 bases: TGTGCCAGCAGCGTCGGACTAGCGGGAGGTGGGGAGGAGCAGTACTTC. It is translated as CASSVGLAGGGEEQYF.

The chain carries TRBV19 and TRBJ2-2; 8 bases align to TRBD1. Trimming at V came to 3 bases and at J to 1 base, leaving 1 base not matched to a gene. The CDR3 runs 15 residues. Looked up from germline, CDR1 is LNHDA and CDR2 is SQIVND (reference sequence). The DNA of the CDR3 is TGTGCCAGTAGTATCGGACAGGGGAACACCGGGGAGCTGTTTTTT. Translating gives CASSIGQGNTGELFF.

V and J are TRBV9 and TRBJ2-2; tentative D call: TRBD1 (6 bases). Between the trimmed V and J ends, which lost 4 bases and 2 bases, there was a span of 18 bases. Germline-derived CDR1 and CDR2 are SGDLS and YYNGEE. CDR3 length: 17 residues. Here the CDR3 reads CASSHPVETGNTGELFF. The CDR3 coding sequence is TGTGCCAGCAGCCACCCTGTTGAGACAGGTAACACCGGGGAGCTGTTTTTT. Full variable domain (remainder filled in from reference TRBV9 and TRBJ2-2): DSGVTQTPKHLITATGQRVTLRCSPRSGDLSVYWYQQSLDQGLQFLIQYYNGEERAKGNILERFSAQQFPDLHSELNLSSLELGDSALYFCASSHPVETGNTGELFFGEGSRLTVL.

This clone came up a few times. This sequence joins TRBV14 and TRBJ2-7, with a weak D call TRBD1 (6 bases). The V gene lost 2 bases and the J gene lost 1 base, with 12 bases spanning the gap. The CDR3 covers 15 residues. Germline CDR1 is SGHDN and CDR2 is FVKESK. CDR3 residues: CASSQYTGPSYEQYF. CDR3 DNA sequence: TGTGCCAGCAGCCAATACACAGGGCCTTCCTACGAGCAGTACTTC.

The chain combines TRBV11-1 with TRBJ1-1; D is uncertain. The CDR3 length is 14 residues. Germline V gene lookup returns CDR1 SGHAT and CDR2 FQDESV (reference sequence). V gave up 5 bases and J gave up 2 bases, with 12 bases separating them. In DNA, the CDR3 is TGTGCCAGCAGCCCATTACGGCGAAACACTGAAGCTTTCTTT. This codes for CASSPLRRNTEAFF. Based on the CDR3 plus reference TRBV11-1 and TRBJ1-1, the full variable domain is EAEVAQSPRYKITEKSQAVAFWCDPISGHATLYWYRQILGQGPELLVQFQDESVVDDSQLPKDRFSAERLKGVDSTLKIQPAELGDSAMYLCASSPLRRNTEAFFGQGTRLTVV.

The chain is built from TRBV2 and TRBJ1-1, with unresolved D. The CDR3 is made up of 16 amino acids. Trimming shortened V by 2 bases and J by 1 base, and 14 bases separated the two germline ends. The germline V gene encodes CDR1 SNHLY and CDR2 FYNNEI. For the CDR3, the DNA is TGTGCCAGCAGTGAATCCTTGGCATCGGGGAACACTGAAGCTTTCTTT. It encodes CASSESLASGNTEAFF. Full variable domain (outside the CDR3, taken from reference TRBV2 and TRBJ1-1): EPEVTQTPSHQVTQMGQEVILRCVPISNHLYFYWYRQILGQKVEFLVSFYNNEISEKSEIFDDQFSVERPDGSNFTLKIRSTKLEDSAMYFCASSESLASGNTEAFFGQGTRLTVV.

The chain joins TRBV30 to TRBJ2-1, with no clear D. The CDR3 runs to 12 residues. V gave up 8 bases and J gave up 5 bases, with 13 bases separating them. Germline CDR1 reads GTSNPN; CDR2 reads SVGIG (reference sequence). CDR3 DNA: TGTGCCGTATCGGACGACCACAATGAGCAGTTCTTC. Translation: CAVSDDHNEQFF.

The V gene is TRBV6-5, the J gene TRBJ1-5, with D possibly being TRBD1 (5 bases). The V gene lost 2 bases and the J gene lost 0 bases, with 8 bases spanning the gap. This CDR3 contains 15 residues. CDR1 is MNHEY, CDR2 SVGAGI, per germline. CDR3 nucleotide sequence: TGTGCCAGCAGTTACGGGGGAAATAGCAATCAGCCCCAGCATTTT. Residues: CASSYGGNSNQPQHF.

The chain carries TRBV2 and TRBJ2-1, with TRBD2 identical over 10 bases. V lost 7 bases to trimming and J lost 7 bases; unmatched junction nucleotides: 13. Germline V gives CDR1 SNHLY, CDR2 FYNNEI. The CDR3 is 16 amino acids. The chain's CDR3 is CASIASSGSIWNEQFF. DNA of the CDR3: TGTGCCAGCATCGCCTCTAGCGGGAGTATCTGGAATGAGCAGTTCTTC. Complete variable domain (other parts from reference TRBV2 and TRBJ2-1): EPEVTQTPSHQVTQMGQEVILRCVPISNHLYFYWYRQILGQKVEFLVSFYNNEISEKSEIFDDQFSVERPDGSNFTLKIRSTKLEDSAMYFCASIASSGSIWNEQFFGPGTRLTVL.

J is TRBJ1-1 and V is TRBV18; D gene unclear. CDR1 is KGHSH and CDR2 is LQKENI in the germline V gene. The germline V and J ends were trimmed by 3 bases and 1 base, with 6 bases remaining between them. The CDR3 is 13 amino acids. CDR3 residues: CASSPPGNTEAFF. CDR3 sequence (DNA): TGTGCCAGCTCACCTCCGGGGAACACTGAAGCTTTCTTT.

The rearrangement uses TRBV11-3 and TRBJ2-1; the match to TRBD2 covers 10 bases. The CDR3 loop spans 15 amino acids. The V segment lost 5 bases and the J segment 8 bases; nucleotides outside the gene matches: 9. CDR1 is SGHNT, CDR2 YENEEA, per germline. The CDR3: CASSPLAGDFDEQFF. DNA for the CDR3: TGTGCCAGCAGCCCGCTAGCGGGAGACTTCGATGAGCAGTTCTTC.

The chain combines TRBV7-3 with TRBJ2-3, with D uncertain. Germline-derived CDR1 and CDR2 are SGHTA and FQGTGA. Trimming took 3 bases from V and 5 from J, leaving 6 bases between them. The CDR3 has 12 amino acids. This CDR3 is CASSFNGDTQYF. CDR3 DNA: TGTGCCAGCAGCTTTAACGGAGATACGCAGTATTTT.

This clone has just one count. The genes are TRBV5-1 and TRBJ1-1, with 12 nucleotides matching TRBD1. The CDR3 spans 17 residues. V gave up 4 bases and J gave up 1 base; unmatched junction bases: 8. Looked up from germline, CDR1 is SGHRS and CDR2 is YFSETQ. CDR3 residues: CASSDRDRGRKNTEAFF. As DNA, the CDR3 is TGCGCCAGCAGCGACCGGGACAGGGGGCGGAAGAACACTGAAGCTTTCTTT.

The chain is built from TRBV7-9 and TRBJ2-1, with D perhaps matching TRBD1 or TRBD2 (5 bases each). CDR3 size: 17 residues. The V gene's germline CDR1 is SEHNR and CDR2 FQNEAQ (reference sequence). The germline V and J ends were trimmed by 4 bases and 1 base, with 17 bases remaining between them. CDR3 protein: CASSSSRGPVSYNEQFF. The DNA for the CDR3 is TGTGCCAGCAGCTCCTCTCGGGGACCCGTATCCTACAATGAGCAGTTCTTC.

This chain connects TRBV6-5 to TRBJ1-3; no definite D call. Trimming removed 7 bases at V and 0 bases at J, with 10 bases between. The germline V gene has CDR1 MNHEY and CDR2 SVGAGI. CDR3 size: 14 residues. In nucleotides, the CDR3 is TGTGCCAGCAAGCCCCAGGACTCTGGAAACACCATATATTTT. This gives the protein CASKPQDSGNTIYF.

The chain is built from TRBV13 and TRBJ1-1, with a possible D match to TRBD1 (5 bases). The V gene's germline CDR1 is PRHDT and CDR2 FYEKMQ (reference sequence). CDR3 length: 14 residues. Trimming took off 5 bases at V and 0 bases at J, with 10 bases between the two ends. The CDR3 sequence is CASSLDSLNTEAFF. CDR3 DNA sequence: TGTGCCAGCAGCCTCGACAGCCTGAACACTGAAGCTTTCTTT.

The chain employs TRBV7-6 and TRBJ2-7, with D uncertain. V dropped 1 base and J dropped 7 bases, with 14 bases sitting between them. The CDR3 totals 14 residues. Looked up from germline, CDR1 is SGHVS and CDR2 is FNYEAQ. The CDR3 DNA reads as TGTGCCAGCAGCTTAGAACCCCCACCTAGGGAGCAGTACTTC. This codes for CASSLEPPPREQYF.

The DNA of the CDR3 is TGCGCCAGCAGCTTGGTGTCAGACTCCTACAATGAGCAGTTCTTC. It encodes CASSLVSDSYNEQFF. V and J are TRBV5-1 and TRBJ2-1; D gene unclear. The ends were cut back, 0 bases at V and 0 bases at J, with 7 bases in the middle. The CDR3 loop spans 15 amino acids. Germline V gene sequence: CDR1 SGHRS, CDR2 YFSETQ.

The J gene is TRBJ2-5, the V gene TRBV19, with D possibly TRBD2 on 5 matching bases. V shed 5 bases and J shed 7 bases, with 14 bases lying between them. The CDR3 runs 13 residues. CDR1 is LNHDA and CDR2 is SQIVND in the germline V gene (reference sequence). The CDR3 DNA is TGTGCCAGTAGTGGAGGCGGCGGGTCGACCCAGTACTTC. Its translation is CASSGGGGSTQYF.

The chain links TRBV7-6 to TRBJ2-7, with 9 bases that match TRBD2. Per germline, CDR1 SGHVS and CDR2 FNYEAQ. CDR3 length: 12 amino acids. The trim removed 3 bases at V and 11 bases at J, leaving 5 bases unmatched. The CDR3 coding sequence is TGTGCCAGCAGCTTCCCGTTAGCGGGAGAGTACTTC. Its translation: CASSFPLAGEYF.

The J gene is TRBJ2-2, the V gene TRBV11-3; D unresolved. Trimming took 5 bases from V and 7 from J, leaving 14 bases between them. This CDR3 contains 14 residues. Germline CDR1 SGHNT, CDR2 YENEEA. CDR3 DNA sequence: TGTGCCAGCAGCCCCGGGCGGACGGGCGGGGAGCTGTTTTTT. Protein: CASSPGRTGGELFF.

DNA for the CDR3: TGTGCCGGGGGTCACAGGACTAACTATGGCTACACCTTC. Encoded protein: CAGGHRTNYGYTF. The chain carries TRBV28 and TRBJ1-2; D may be TRBD1 (5 bases). Looked up from germline, CDR1 is MDHEN and CDR2 is SYDVKM. The CDR3 has 13 amino acids. V lost 11 bases and J lost 0, with 13 bases in between.

CDR3 bases: TGTGCCAGCAGGGGGGGGTTGGAGAACACTGAAGCTTTCTTT. Its protein is CASRGGLENTEAFF. This chain uses TRBV7-9 with TRBJ1-1; TRBD1 is a possible D gene (5 bases). V was clipped by 6 bases and J by 1 base, with 12 bases between them. CDR3 length equals 14 residues. Germline lookup yields CDR1 SEHNR and CDR2 FQNEAQ (reference sequence).

The chain couples TRBV21-1 to TRBJ2-7; the listed D gene, TRBD2, was not tested against the DNA. TRBV21-1 is assigned pseudogene status. The CDR3 runs to 18 residues. The CDR3 DNA follows: TGTGCCAGCAGGGTTTCGCGGGAGTATACCCCGCGGGGCTACGAGCAGTACTTC. Translation: CASRVSREYTPRGYEQYF.

The chain links TRBV7-8 to TRBJ1-2; D uncertain. The germline CDR1 and CDR2 sequences are SGHVS and FQNEAQ. There are 16 residues in the CDR3. V dropped 5 bases and J dropped 0 bases, with 16 bases sitting between them. CDR3 sequence reads: CASSAIRRLANYGYTF. In nucleotides, the CDR3 is TGTGCCAGCAGCGCAATTAGACGATTAGCTAACTATGGCTACACCTTC.

CDR3 sequence: CASTEGGEYTEAFF. CDR3 DNA: TGTGCCAGCACCGAAGGGGGGGAATACACTGAAGCTTTCTTT. V is TRBV25-1 and J is TRBJ1-1; TRBD1 is a possible D gene (6 bases). Germline-derived CDR1 and CDR2 are MGHDK and SYGVNS. Trimming stripped 7 bases from V and 3 bases from J, with 15 bases between. The CDR3 runs to 14 residues. Looking up the rest from reference TRBV25-1 and TRBJ1-1 gives the full variable domain: EADIYQTPRYLVIGTGKKITLECSQTMGHDKMYWYQQDPGMELHLIHYSYGVNSTEKGDLSSESTVSRIRTEHFPLTLESARPSHTSQYLCASTEGGEYTEAFFGQGTRLTVV.

This chain uses TRBV27 with TRBJ2-7; 7 bases agree with TRBD1. The length of the CDR3 is 13 residues. The V segment lost 5 bases and the J segment 1 base; nucleotides outside the gene matches: 2. Germline V lookup: CDR1 MNHEY, CDR2 SMNVEV (reference sequence). The CDR3 DNA follows: TGTGCCAGCAGTCCGGGACAGTCCTACGAGCAGTACTTC. Protein: CASSPGQSYEQYF.

The rearrangement links TRBV25-1 to TRBJ1-2; D ambiguous. Germline V gene lookup returns CDR1 MGHDK and CDR2 SYGVNS. CDR3 length equals 16 residues. Trimming shortened V by 2 bases and J by 4 bases, and 17 bases separated the two germline ends. The CDR3 DNA is TGTGCCAGCAGTGAAGGCGGAGGGTCCTACCTCTATGGCTACACCTTC. This sequence encodes CASSEGGGSYLYGYTF.

This clone was recorded once. The chain combines TRBV7-9 with TRBJ2-2, with D possibly matching TRBD1 (5 bases). Looked up from germline, CDR1 is SEHNR and CDR2 is FQNEAQ (reference sequence). This CDR3 comprises 15 residues. V shed 5 bases and J shed 1 base, with 11 bases lying between them. The DNA of the CDR3 is TGTGCCAGCAGCACAGGACACAGGAACACCGGGGAGCTGTTTTTT. Translated, it gives CASSTGHRNTGELFF. The full variable domain, with the rest looked up from reference TRBV7-9 and TRBJ2-2, is DTGVSQNPRHKITKRGQNVTFRCDPISEHNRLYWYRQTLGQGPEFLTYFQNEAQLEKSRLLSDRFSAERPKGSFSTLEIQRTEQGDSAMYLCASSTGHRNTGELFFGEGSRLTVL.

The rearrangement links TRBV9 to TRBJ2-1, with a tentative D call TRBD2 (5 bases). The CDR3 is 16 residues long. The germline V and J ends were trimmed by 3 bases and 3 bases, with 16 bases remaining between them. From germline, CDR1 is SGDLS and CDR2 YYNGEE. The CDR3 bases are TGTGCCAGCAGCGCAAAAGAGACGGGGTACTACAATGAGCAGTTCTTC. The encoded protein is CASSAKETGYYNEQFF.

This clone showed up just once. The chain joins TRBV19 to TRBJ1-5; D is unclear. Germline V gene data show CDR1 as LNHDA and CDR2 as SQIVND (reference sequence). Deletions cut 3 bases from V and 5 bases from J, with 8 bases between. This CDR3 contains 13 residues. CDR3 coding DNA: TGTGCCAGTAGTATTAGGCTGGATCAGCCCCAGCATTTT. Translated: CASSIRLDQPQHF.